The 2 T cell receptor beta chains below were found in one sample sequenced in a study of beta chain features in type 1 diabetes. Every bit of the isolated RNA underwent reverse transcription, so sequencing read expressed TCRB transcripts. Data came from immunoSEQ multiplex PCR; TCRdb stores just in-frame clones and leaves some out. The table has approximately 140,000 clones, approximately 52% seen once. Input material: Tregs from blood. These receptor sequences come from a man aged 18 to 29 in good health.

CDR3 protein: CASSQVDEKLFF. The CDR3 DNA reads TGTGCCAGCAGCCAAGTCGATGAAAAACTGTTTTTT. The V gene is TRBV4-2, the J gene TRBJ1-4; D remains unclear. This CDR3 has 12 amino acids. Germline lookup yields CDR1 LGHNA and CDR2 YNFKEQ. V lost 1 base and J lost 6, with 3 bases in between.

The chain links TRBV7-2 to TRBJ2-3; 8 nucleotides agree with TRBD2. CDR1 SGHTA and CDR2 FQGNSA come from the germline V gene. The CDR3 contains 16 residues. V shed 1 base, J shed 5 bases, and the junction held 8 bases outside the gene matches. CDR3 region: CASSLGPAGAEDTQYF. CDR3 DNA sequence: TGTGCCAGCAGCTTAGGGCCAGCGGGAGCTGAAGATACGCAGTATTTT.